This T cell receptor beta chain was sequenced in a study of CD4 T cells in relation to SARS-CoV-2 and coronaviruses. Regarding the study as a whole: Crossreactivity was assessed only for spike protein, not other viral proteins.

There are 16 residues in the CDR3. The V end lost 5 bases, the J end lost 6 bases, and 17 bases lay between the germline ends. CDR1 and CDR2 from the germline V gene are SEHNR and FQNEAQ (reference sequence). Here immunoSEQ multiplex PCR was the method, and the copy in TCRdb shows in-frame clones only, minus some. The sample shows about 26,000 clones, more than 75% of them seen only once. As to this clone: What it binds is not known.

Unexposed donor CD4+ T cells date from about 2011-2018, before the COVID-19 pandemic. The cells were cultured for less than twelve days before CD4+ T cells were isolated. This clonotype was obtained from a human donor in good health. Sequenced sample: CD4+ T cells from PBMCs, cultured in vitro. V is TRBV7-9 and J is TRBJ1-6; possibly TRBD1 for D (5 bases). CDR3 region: CASSPRRGEGNSPLHF. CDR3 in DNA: TGTGCCAGCAGCCCGCGCCGGGGGGAGGGTAATTCACCCCTCCACTTT.